These 6 T cell receptor beta chains came from one sample sequenced in a study of cytomegalovirus exposure and HLA in healthy donors. This PCR relied on a set of 60 Vbeta primers and 13 Jbeta primers. TCRdb keeps only in-frame clones here, not all; method: immunoSEQ multiplex PCR. The sample includes approximately 220,000 clones, 60% to 85% seen only once; the top ten take about a sixth. Sequenced material: PBMCs. The receptor source for this set is a man aged 35 to 55 in good health and CMV-seronegative.

This rearrangement joins TRBV28 to TRBJ2-1; 8 bases agree with TRBD2. This CDR3 region has 15 residues. Trimming cost V 6 bases and J 6 bases; bases outside gene matches: 10. Germline V gives CDR1 MDHEN, CDR2 SYDVKM. CDR3 in DNA: TGTGCCAGCAGCCGAGCGGGAGTTAAGGGCAATGAGCAGTTCTTC. It yields the protein CASSRAGVKGNEQFF. Variable domain in full (rest from reference TRBV28 and TRBJ2-1): DVKVTQSSRYLVKRTGEKVFLECVQDMDHENMFWYRQDPGLGLRLIYFSYDVKMKEKGDIPEGYSVSREKKERFSLILESASTNQTSMYLCASSRAGVKGNEQFFGPGTRLTVL.

This sequence joins TRBV28 and TRBJ2-5; D might be TRBD2 (7 bases). There are 16 residues in the CDR3. Germline lookup yields CDR1 MDHEN and CDR2 SYDVKM. V lost 3 bases and J 4 bases, leaving 18 bases between the germline ends. CDR3 amino acids: CASSFGRVGGPETQYF. The CDR3 DNA follows: TGTGCCAGCAGTTTCGGTCGGGTGGGGGGGCCAGAGACCCAGTACTTC.

The chain employs TRBV2 and TRBJ2-1; 14 nucleotides match TRBD2. Germline values: CDR1 SNHLY, CDR2 FYNNEI. The CDR3 is 15 amino acids. V lost 5 bases to trimming and J lost 9 bases; unmatched junction nucleotides: 6. CDR3 region: CASSWGLAGESEQFF. The CDR3 coding sequence is TGTGCCAGCAGTTGGGGACTAGCGGGGGAAAGTGAGCAGTTCTTC.

This chain joins TRBV4-2 and TRBJ2-1, with 10 bases identical to TRBD1. Germline lookup yields CDR1 LGHNA and CDR2 YNFKEQ. Trimming removed 0 bases from V and 4 bases from J; junction bases left unmatched: 0. This CDR3 is 15 amino acids long. The CDR3 here is CASSQEGQGYNEQFF. CDR3 nucleotide sequence: TGTGCCAGCAGCCAAGAGGGACAGGGGTACAATGAGCAGTTCTTC.

CDR3 sequence: CASSATRRTEAFF. DNA of the CDR3: TGTGCCAGCAGTGCGACCCGGCGGACTGAAGCTTTCTTT. The chain carries TRBV6-5 and TRBJ1-1; D gene ambiguous. Trimming removed 5 bases at V and 5 bases at J, with 12 bases between. This CDR3 contains 13 residues. Germline CDR1 and CDR2: MNHEY and SVGAGI.

The chain uses TRBV7-9 and TRBJ2-7; TRBD1 agrees at 9 bases. Germline V lookup: CDR1 SEHNR, CDR2 FQNEAQ (reference sequence). The length of the CDR3 is 14 residues. J gave up 1 base and V 4 bases, and 2 bases lay outside the gene matches. The CDR3 sequence: CASSWDRVSYEQYF. DNA of the CDR3: TGTGCCAGCAGCTGGGACAGGGTGTCCTACGAGCAGTACTTC.